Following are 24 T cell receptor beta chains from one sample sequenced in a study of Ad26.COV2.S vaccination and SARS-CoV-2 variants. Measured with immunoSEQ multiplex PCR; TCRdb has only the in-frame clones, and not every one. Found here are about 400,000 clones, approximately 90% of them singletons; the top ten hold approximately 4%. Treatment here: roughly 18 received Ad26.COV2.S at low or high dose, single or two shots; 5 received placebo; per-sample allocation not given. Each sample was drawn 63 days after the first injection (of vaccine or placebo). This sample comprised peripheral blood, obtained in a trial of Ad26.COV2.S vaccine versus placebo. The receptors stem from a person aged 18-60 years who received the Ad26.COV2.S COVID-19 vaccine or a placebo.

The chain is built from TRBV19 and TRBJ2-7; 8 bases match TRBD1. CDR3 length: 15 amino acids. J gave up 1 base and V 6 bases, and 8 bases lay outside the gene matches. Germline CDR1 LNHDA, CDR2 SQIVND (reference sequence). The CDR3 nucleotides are TGTGCCAGTAGCCCCGCCGGACAGGGTTCCTACGAGCAGTACTTC. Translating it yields CASSPAGQGSYEQYF.

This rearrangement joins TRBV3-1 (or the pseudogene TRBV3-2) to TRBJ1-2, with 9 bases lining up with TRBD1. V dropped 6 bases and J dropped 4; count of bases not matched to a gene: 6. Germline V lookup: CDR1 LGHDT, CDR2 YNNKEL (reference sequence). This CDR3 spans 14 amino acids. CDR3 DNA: TGTGCCAGCAGTAACAGGGGGCGCTTCTATGGCTACACCTTC. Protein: CASSNRGRFYGYTF.

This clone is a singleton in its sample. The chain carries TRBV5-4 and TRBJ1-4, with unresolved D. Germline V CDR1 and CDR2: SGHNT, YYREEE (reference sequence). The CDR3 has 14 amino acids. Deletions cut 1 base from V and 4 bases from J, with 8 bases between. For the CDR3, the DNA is TGTGCCAGCAGCTTGAAGGCGAATAATGAAAAACTGTTTTTT. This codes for CASSLKANNEKLFF.

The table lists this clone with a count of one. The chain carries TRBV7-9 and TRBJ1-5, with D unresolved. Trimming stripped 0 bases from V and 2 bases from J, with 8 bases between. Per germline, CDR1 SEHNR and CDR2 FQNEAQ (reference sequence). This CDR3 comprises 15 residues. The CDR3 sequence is CASSLAGLGNQPQHF. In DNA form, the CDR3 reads TGTGCCAGCAGCTTAGCGGGTCTTGGCAATCAGCCCCAGCATTTT.

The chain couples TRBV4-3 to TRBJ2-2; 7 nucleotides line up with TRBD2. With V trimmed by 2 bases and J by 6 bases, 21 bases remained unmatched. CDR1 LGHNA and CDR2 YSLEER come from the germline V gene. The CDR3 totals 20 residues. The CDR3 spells CASSQSLEEVFSGVPGELFF. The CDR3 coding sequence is TGCGCCAGCAGCCAAAGTTTAGAAGAGGTCTTCAGCGGGGTCCCCGGGGAGCTGTTTTTT.

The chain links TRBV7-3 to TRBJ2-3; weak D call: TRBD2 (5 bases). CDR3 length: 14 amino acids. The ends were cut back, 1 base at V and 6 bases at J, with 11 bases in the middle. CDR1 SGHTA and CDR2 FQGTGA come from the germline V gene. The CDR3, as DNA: TGTGCCAGCAGCTTAAACGGGGTGAGCGATACGCAGTATTTT. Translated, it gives CASSLNGVSDTQYF.

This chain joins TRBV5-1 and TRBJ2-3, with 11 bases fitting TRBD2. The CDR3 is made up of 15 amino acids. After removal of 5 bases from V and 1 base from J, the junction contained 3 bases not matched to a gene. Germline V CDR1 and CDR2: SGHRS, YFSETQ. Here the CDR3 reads CASRPGLAGTDTQYF. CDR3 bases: TGCGCCAGCAGGCCGGGACTAGCGGGCACAGATACGCAGTATTTT.

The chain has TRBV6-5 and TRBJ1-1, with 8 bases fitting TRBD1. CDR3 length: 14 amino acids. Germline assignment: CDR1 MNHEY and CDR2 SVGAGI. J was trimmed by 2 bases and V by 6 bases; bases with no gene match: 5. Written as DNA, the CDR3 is TGTGCCAGCAGCTCAGGGGGCTTAAACACTGAAGCTTTCTTT. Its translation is CASSSGGLNTEAFF.

Here the CDR3 DNA reads TGTGCCAGCAGTTACCAGGACGACCGTTACGAGCAGTACTTC. Residues: CASSYQDDRYEQYF. V and J are TRBV6-2 or TRBV6-3 and TRBJ2-7; D gene unclear. Trimming pared 2 bases from V and 4 bases from J, leaving 12 bases between. CDR1 is MNHEY and CDR2 is SVGEGT in the germline V gene. There are 14 residues in the CDR3.

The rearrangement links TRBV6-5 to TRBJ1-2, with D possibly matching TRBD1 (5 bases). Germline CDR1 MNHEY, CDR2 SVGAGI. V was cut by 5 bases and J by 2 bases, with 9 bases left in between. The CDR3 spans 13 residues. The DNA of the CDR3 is TGTGCCAGCAGTAGGGACTCAAACTATGGCTACACCTTC. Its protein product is CASSRDSNYGYTF.

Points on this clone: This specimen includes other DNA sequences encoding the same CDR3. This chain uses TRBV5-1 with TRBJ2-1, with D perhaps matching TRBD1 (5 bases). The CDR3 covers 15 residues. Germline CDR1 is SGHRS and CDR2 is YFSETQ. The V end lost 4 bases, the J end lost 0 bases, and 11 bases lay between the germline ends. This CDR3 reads CASSLTGGSYNEQFF. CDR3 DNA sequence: TGCGCCAGCAGCCTTACAGGCGGCTCCTACAATGAGCAGTTCTTC.

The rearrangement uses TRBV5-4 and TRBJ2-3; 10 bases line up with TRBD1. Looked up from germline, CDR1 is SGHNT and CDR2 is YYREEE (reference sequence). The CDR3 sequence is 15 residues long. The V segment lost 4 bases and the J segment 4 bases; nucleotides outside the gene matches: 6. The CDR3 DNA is TGTGCCAGCAGCCCCGGACAGGGGGGGTCAGATACGCAGTATTTT. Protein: CASSPGQGGSDTQYF.

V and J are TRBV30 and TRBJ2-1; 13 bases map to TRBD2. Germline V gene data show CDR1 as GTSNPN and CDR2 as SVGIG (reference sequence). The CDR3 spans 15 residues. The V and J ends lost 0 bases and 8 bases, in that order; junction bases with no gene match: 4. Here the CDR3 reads CAWSVLAGGMDEQFF. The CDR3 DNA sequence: TGTGCCTGGAGTGTACTAGCGGGGGGGATGGATGAGCAGTTCTTC.

CDR3 sequence reads: CASSLEEARPQHF. In nucleotides, the CDR3 is TGTGCCAGCAGTTTAGAGGAGGCTCGGCCCCAGCATTTT. The chain has TRBV12-3 or TRBV12-4 and TRBJ1-5, with D unclear. The CDR3 runs to 13 residues. V was trimmed by 1 base and J by 9 bases, leaving 10 bases between them.

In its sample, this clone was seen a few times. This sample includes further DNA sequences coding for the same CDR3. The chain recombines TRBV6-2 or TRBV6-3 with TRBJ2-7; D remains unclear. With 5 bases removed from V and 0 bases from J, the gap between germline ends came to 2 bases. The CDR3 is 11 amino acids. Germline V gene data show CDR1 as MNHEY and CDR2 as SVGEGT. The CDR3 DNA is TGTGCCAGCAGTCCCTCCTACGAGCAGTACTTC. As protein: CASSPSYEQYF.

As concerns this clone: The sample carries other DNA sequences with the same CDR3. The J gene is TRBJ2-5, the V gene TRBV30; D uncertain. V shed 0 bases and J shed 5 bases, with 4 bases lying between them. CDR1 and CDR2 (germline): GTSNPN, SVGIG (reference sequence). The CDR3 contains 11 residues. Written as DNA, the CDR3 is TGTGCCTGGAGTGTGGGGGAGACCCAGTACTTC. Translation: CAWSVGETQYF.

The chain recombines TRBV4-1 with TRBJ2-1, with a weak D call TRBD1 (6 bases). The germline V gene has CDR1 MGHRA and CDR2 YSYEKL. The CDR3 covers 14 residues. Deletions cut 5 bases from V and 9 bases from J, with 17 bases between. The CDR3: CASSSGQSRSEQFF. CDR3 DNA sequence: TGCGCCAGCAGCTCCGGACAGTCCCGTTCTGAGCAGTTCTTC.

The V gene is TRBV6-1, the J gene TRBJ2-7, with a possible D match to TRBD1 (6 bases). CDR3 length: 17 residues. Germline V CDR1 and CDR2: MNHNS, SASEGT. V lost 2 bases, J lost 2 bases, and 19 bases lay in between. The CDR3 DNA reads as TGTGCCAGCAGTGAAAGGGGGTTTGAGGTGGGAACCTACGAGCAGTACTTC. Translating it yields CASSERGFEVGTYEQYF.

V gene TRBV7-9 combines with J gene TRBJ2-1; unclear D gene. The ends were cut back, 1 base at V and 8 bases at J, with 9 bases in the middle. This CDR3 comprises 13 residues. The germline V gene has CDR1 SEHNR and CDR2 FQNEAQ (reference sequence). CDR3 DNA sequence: TGTGCCAGCAGCTTAGGCTTGATCCATGAGCAGTTCTTC. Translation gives CASSLGLIHEQFF.

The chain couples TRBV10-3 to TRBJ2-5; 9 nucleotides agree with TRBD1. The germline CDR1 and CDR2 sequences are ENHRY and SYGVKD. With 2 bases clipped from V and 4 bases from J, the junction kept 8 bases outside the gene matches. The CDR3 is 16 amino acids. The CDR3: CAISEGRQGGAETQYF. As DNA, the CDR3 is TGTGCCATCAGTGAGGGACGACAGGGGGGCGCAGAGACCCAGTACTTC.

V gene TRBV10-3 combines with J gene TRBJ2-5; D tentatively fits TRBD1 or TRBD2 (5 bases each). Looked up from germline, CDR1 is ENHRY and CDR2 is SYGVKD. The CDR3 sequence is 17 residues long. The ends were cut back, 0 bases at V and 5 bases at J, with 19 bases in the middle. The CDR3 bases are TGTGCCATCAGTGAGTCGGGACGGACTGCTTATGGGGAGACCCAGTACTTC. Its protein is CAISESGRTAYGETQYF.

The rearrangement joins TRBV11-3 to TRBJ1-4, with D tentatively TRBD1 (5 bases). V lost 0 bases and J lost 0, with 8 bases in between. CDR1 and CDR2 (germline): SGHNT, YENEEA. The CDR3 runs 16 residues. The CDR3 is CASSLEGHATNEKLFF. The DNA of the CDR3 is TGTGCCAGCAGCTTAGAAGGACATGCAACTAATGAAAAACTGTTTTTT. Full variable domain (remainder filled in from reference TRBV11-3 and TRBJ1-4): EAGVVQSPRYKIIEKKQPVAFWCNPISGHNTLYWYLQNLGQGPELLIRYENEEAVDDSQLPKDRFSAERLKGVDSTLKIQPAELGDSAVYLCASSLEGHATNEKLFFGSGTQLSVL.

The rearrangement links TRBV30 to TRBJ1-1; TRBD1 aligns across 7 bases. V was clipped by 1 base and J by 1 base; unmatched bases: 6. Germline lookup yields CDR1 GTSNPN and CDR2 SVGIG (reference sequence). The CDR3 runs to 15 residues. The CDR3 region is CAWSGTGEWNTEAFF. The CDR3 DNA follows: TGTGCCTGGAGTGGAACAGGGGAATGGAACACTGAAGCTTTCTTT.

The CDR3 region is CASSPAVTSGGQETQYF. The CDR3 bases are TGTGCCAGCAGCCCCGCGGTAACTAGCGGGGGCCAAGAGACCCAGTACTTC. The gene calls are TRBV11-2 and TRBJ2-5; 11 bases map to TRBD2. Germline CDR1 and CDR2: SGHAT and FQNNGV. CDR3 length equals 17 residues. The V segment lost 5 bases and the J segment 1 base; nucleotides outside the gene matches: 9. Using reference TRBV11-2 and TRBJ2-5 for the parts outside the CDR3, the full variable domain is EAGVAQSPRYKIIEKRQSVAFWCNPISGHATLYWYQQILGQGPKLLIQFQNNGVVDDSQLPKDRFSAERLKGVDSTLKIQPAKLEDSAVYLCASSPAVTSGGQETQYFGPGTRLLVL.